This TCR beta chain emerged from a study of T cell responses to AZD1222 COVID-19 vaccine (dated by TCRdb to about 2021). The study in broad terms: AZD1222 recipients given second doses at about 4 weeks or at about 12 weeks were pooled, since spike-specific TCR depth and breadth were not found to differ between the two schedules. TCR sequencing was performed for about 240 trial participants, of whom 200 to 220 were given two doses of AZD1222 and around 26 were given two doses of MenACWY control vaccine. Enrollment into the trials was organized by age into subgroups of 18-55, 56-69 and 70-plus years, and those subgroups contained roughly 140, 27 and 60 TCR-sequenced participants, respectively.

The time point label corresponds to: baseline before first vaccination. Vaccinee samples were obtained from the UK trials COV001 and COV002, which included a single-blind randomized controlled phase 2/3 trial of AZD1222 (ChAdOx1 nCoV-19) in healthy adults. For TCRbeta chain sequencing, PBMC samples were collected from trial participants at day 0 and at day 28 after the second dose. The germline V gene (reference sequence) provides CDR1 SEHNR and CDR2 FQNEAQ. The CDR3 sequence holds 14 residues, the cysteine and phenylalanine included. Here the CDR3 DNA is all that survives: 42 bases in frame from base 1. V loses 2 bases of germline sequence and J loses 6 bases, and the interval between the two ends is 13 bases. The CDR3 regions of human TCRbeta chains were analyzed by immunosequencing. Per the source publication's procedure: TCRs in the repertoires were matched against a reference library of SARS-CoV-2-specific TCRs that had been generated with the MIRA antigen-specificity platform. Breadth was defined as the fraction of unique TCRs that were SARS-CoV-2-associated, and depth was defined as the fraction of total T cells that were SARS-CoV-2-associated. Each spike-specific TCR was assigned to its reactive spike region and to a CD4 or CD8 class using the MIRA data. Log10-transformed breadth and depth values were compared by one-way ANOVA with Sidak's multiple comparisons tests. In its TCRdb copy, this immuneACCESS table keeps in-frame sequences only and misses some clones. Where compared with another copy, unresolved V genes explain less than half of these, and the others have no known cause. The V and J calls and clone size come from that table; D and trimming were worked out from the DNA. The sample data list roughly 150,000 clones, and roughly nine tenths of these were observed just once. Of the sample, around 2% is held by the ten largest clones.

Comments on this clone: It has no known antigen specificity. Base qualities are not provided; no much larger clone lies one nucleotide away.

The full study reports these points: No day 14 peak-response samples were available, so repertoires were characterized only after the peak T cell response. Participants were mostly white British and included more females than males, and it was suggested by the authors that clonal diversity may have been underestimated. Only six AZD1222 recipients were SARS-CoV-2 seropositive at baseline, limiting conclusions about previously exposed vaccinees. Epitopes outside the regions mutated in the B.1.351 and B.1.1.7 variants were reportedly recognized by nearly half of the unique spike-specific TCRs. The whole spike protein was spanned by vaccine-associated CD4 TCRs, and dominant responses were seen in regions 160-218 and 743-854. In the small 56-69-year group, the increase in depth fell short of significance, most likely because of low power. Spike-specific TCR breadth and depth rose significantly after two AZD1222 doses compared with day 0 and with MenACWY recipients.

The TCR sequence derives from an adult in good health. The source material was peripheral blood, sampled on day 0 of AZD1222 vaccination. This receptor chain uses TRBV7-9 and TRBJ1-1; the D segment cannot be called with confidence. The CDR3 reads CASSLIPFTSEAFF. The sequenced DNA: TGTGCCAGCAGCTTAATCCCATTCACCTCTGAAGCTTTCTTT.